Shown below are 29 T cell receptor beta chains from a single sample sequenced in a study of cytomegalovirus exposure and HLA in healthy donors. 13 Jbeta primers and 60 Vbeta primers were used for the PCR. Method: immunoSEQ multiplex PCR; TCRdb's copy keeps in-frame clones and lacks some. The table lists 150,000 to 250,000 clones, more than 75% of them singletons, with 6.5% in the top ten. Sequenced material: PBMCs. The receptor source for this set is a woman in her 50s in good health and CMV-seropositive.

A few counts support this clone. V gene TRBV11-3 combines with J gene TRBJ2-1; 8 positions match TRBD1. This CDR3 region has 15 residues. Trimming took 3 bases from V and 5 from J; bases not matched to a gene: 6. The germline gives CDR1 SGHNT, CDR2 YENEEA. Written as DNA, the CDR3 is TGTGCCAGCAGCTTCGGGACAGGTCGAGACAATGAGCAGTTCTTC. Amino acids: CASSFGTGRDNEQFF.

DNA for the CDR3: TGTGCCTGGACGGGGGGGGAGACCCAGTACTTC. Translation gives CAWTGGETQYF. V gene TRBV30 combines with J gene TRBJ2-5; 8 bases match TRBD2. Germline loops: CDR1 GTSNPN, CDR2 SVGIG (reference sequence). The CDR3 covers 11 residues. Trimming cost V 4 bases and J 5 bases; bases outside gene matches: 0.

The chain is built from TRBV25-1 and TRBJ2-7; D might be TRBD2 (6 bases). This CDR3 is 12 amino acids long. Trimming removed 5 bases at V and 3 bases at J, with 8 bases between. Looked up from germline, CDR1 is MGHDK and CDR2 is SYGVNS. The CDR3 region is CASSPSVYEQYF. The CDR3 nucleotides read TGTGCCAGCAGTCCTAGCGTCTACGAGCAGTACTTC.

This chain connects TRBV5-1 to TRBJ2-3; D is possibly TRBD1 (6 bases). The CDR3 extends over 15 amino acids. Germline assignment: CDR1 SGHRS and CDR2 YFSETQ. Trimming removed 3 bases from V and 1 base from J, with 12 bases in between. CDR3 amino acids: CASSSRGYGTDTQYF. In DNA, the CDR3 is TGCGCCAGCAGCTCAAGGGGGTACGGCACAGATACGCAGTATTTT.

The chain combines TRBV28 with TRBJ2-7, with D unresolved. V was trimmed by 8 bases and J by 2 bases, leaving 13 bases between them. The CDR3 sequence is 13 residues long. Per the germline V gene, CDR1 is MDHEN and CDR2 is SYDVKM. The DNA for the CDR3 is TGTGCCAGCTGTAAGGCGGTTACCTACGAGCAGTACTTC. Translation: CASCKAVTYEQYF.

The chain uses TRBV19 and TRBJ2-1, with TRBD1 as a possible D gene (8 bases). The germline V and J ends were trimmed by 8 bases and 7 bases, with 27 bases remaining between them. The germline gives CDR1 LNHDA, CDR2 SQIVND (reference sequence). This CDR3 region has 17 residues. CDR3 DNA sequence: TGTGCCAGTTCGCGAGGAGATGGACAGGGAGGGTGGAATGAGCAGTTCTTC. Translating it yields CASSRGDGQGGWNEQFF.

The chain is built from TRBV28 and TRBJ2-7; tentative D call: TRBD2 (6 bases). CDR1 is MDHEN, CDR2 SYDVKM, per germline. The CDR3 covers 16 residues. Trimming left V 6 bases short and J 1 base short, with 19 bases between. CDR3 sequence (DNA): TGTGCCAGCAGCCCGGAGGGTCTGGGAAGATCCTACGAGCAGTACTTC. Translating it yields CASSPEGLGRSYEQYF.

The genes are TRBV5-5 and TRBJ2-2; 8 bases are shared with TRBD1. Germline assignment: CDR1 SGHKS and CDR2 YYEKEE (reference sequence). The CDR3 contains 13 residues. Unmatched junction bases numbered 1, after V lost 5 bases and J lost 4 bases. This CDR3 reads CASRTGVTGELFF. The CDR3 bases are TGTGCCAGCAGGACAGGGGTCACCGGGGAGCTGTTTTTT.

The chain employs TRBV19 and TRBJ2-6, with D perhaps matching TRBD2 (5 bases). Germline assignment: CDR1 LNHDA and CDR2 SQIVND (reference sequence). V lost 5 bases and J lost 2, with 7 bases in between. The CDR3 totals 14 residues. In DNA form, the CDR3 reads TGTGCCAGTAGTGTGGGAGCTGGGGCCAACGTCCTGACTTTC. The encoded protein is CASSVGAGANVLTF.

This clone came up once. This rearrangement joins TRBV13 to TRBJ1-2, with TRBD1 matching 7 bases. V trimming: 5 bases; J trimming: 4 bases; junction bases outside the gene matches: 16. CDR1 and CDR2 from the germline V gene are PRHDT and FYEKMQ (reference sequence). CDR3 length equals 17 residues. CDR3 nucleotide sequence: TGTGCCAGCAGCGAAAATACCGGGACAGACGGCCCCTATGGCTACACCTTC. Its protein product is CASSENTGTDGPYGYTF.

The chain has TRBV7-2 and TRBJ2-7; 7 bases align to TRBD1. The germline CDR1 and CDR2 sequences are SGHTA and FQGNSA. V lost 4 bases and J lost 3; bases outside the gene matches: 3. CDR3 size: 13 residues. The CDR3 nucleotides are TGTGCCAGCAGCTCAAACAGGGGCTACGAGCAGTACTTC. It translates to CASSSNRGYEQYF.

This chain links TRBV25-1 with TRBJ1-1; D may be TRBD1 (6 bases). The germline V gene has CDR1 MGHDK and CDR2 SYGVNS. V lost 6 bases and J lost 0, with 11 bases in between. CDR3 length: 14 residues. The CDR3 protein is CASSDRTVNTEAFF. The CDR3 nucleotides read TGTGCCAGCAGCGATAGGACAGTGAACACTGAAGCTTTCTTT.

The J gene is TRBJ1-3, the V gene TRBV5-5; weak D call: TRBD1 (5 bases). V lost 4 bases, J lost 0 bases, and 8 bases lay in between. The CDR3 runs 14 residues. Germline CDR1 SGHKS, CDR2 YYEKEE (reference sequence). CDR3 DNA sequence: TGTGCCAGCAGCAGGGGCGACTCTGGAAACACCATATATTTT. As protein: CASSRGDSGNTIYF.

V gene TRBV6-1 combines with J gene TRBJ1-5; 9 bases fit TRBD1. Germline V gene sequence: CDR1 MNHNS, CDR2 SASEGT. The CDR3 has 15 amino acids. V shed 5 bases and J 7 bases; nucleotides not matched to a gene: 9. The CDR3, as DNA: TGTGCCAGCAGTCCGGGACAGGGAGGCCGACAGCCCCAGCATTTT. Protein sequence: CASSPGQGGRQPQHF.

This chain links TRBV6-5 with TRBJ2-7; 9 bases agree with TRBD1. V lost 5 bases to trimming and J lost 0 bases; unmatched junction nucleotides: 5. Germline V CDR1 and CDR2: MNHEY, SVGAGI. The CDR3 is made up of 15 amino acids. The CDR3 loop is CASSPGQGISYEQYF. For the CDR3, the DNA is TGTGCCAGCAGTCCAGGACAGGGGATCTCCTACGAGCAGTACTTC.

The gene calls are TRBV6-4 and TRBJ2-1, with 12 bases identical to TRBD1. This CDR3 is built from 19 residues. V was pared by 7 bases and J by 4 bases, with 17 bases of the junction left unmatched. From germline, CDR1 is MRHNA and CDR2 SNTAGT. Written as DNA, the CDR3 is TGTGCCAGCACTCCCGACCGGTGGGACAGGGGGCCTTCATACAATGAGCAGTTCTTC. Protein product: CASTPDRWDRGPSYNEQFF.

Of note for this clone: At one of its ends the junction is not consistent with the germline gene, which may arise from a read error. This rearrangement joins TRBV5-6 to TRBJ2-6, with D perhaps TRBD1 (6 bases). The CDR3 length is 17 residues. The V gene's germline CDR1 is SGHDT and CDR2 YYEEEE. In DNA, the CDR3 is TGTGCCAGCAGCTTGGTTGGGTTTCTTTCAGGGGCCAACGGCCTGACTTTC. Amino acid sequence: CASSLVGFLSGANGLTF.

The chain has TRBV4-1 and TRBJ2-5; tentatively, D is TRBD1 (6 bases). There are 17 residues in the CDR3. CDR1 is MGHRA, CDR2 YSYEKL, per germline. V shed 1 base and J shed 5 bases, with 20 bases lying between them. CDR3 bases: TGCGCCAGCAGCCAAGTGGTCTTTACAGGGTTGGAGGAGACCCAGTACTTC. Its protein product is CASSQVVFTGLEETQYF.

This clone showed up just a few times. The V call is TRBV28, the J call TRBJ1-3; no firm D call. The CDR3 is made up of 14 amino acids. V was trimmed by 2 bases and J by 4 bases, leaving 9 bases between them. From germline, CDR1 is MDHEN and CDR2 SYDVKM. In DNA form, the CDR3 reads TGTGCCAGCAGTTTAAGCGCCCCGGGAAACACCATATATTTT. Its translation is CASSLSAPGNTIYF.

CDR3 protein: CASSLRTDGLAGGRSYNEQFF. CDR3 sequence (DNA): TGCGCCAGCAGCCTTAGAACTGATGGTCTAGCGGGGGGGCGGTCCTACAATGAGCAGTTCTTC. V is TRBV4-1 and J is TRBJ2-1; 12 nucleotides agree with TRBD2. Trimming took 4 bases from V and 1 from J; bases not matched to a gene: 17. The V gene's germline CDR1 is MGHRA and CDR2 YSYEKL. This CDR3 spans 21 amino acids.

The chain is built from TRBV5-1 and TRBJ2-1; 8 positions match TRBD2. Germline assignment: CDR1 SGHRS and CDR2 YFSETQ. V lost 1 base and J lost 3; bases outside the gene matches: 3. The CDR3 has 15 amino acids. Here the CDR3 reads CASSLRTSRYNEQFF. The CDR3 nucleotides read TGCGCCAGCAGCTTGAGGACTAGCCGCTACAATGAGCAGTTCTTC.

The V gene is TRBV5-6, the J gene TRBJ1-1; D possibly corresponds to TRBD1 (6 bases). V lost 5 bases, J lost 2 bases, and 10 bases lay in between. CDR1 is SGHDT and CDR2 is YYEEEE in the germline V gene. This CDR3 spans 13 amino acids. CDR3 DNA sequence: TGTGCCAGCAGTATGGACAGAAACACTGAAGCTTTCTTT. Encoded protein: CASSMDRNTEAFF.

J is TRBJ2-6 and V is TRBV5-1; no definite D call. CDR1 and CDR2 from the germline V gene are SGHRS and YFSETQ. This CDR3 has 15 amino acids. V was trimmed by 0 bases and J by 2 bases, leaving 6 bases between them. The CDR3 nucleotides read TGCGCCAGCAGCTTGGGCACAACTGGGGCCAACGTCCTGACTTTC. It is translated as CASSLGTTGANVLTF. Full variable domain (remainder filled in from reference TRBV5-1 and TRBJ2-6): KAGVTQTPRYLIKTRGQQVTLSCSPISGHRSVSWYQQTPGQGLQFLFEYFSETQRNKGNFPGRFSGRQFSNSRSEMNVSTLELGDSALYLCASSLGTTGANVLTFGAGSRLTVL.

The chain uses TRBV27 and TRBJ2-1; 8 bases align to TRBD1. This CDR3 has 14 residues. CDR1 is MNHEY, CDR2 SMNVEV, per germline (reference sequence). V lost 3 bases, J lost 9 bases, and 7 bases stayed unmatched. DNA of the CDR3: TGTGCCAGCAGTTTGGGTCAGGGGGCGGGTGAGCAGTTCTTC. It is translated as CASSLGQGAGEQFF.

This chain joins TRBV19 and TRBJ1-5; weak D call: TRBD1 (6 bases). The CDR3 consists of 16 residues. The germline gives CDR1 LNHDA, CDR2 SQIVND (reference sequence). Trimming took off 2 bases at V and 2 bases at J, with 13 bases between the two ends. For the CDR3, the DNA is TGTGCCAGTAGTATAAGTTTCGACAGGCGCAATCAGCCCCAGCATTTT. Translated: CASSISFDRRNQPQHF.

The CDR3 region has the DNA TGTGCCAGCAGCTTAAGCGGGACAGGGGGCTCCTCTGGGGCCAACGTCCTGACTTTC. It encodes CASSLSGTGGSSGANVLTF. The chain combines TRBV7-9 with TRBJ2-6; 12 bases align to TRBD1. Germline V gene lookup returns CDR1 SEHNR and CDR2 FQNEAQ (reference sequence). The CDR3 extends over 19 amino acids. V lost 2 bases to trimming and J lost 0 bases; unmatched junction nucleotides: 5.

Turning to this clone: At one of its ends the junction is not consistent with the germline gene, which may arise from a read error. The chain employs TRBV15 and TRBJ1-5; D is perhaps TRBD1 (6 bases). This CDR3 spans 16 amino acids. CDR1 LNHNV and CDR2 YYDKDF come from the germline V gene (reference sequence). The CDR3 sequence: CATSRGGGRGNQPQHF. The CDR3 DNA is TGTGCCACCAGTAGAGGCGGGGGGCGAGGCAATCAGCCCCAGCATTTT. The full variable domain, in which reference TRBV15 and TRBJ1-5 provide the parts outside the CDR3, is DAMVIQNPRYQVTQFGKPVTLSCSQTLNHNVMYWYQQKSSQAPKLLFHYYDKDFNNEADTPDNFQSRRPNTSFCFLDIRSPGLGDTAMYLCATSRGGGRGNQPQHFGDGTRLSIL.

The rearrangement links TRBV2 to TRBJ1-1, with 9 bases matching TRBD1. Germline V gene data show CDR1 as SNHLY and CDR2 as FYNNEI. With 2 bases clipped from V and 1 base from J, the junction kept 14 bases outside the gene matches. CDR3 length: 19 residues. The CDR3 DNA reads TGTGCCAGCAGTGAATACTCGATGCGGGGGACAGGGTGGAACACTGAAGCTTTCTTT. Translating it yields CASSEYSMRGTGWNTEAFF.

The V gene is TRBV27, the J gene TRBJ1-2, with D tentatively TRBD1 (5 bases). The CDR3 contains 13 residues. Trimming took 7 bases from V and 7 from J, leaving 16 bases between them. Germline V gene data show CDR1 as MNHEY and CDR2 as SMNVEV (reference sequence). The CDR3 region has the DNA TGTGCCAGCACCGACCTCCAGGGAGGTGGCTACACCTTC. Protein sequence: CASTDLQGGGYTF.